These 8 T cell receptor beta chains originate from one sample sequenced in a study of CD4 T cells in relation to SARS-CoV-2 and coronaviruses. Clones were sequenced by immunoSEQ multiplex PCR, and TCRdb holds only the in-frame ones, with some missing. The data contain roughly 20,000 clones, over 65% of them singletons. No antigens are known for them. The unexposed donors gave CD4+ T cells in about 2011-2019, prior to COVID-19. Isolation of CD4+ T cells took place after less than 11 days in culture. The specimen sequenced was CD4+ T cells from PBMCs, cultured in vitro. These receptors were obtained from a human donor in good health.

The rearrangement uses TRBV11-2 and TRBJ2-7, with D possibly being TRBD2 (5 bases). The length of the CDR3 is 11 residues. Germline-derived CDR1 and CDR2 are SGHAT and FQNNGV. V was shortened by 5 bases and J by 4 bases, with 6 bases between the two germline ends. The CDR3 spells CASSPGYEQYF. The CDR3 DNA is TGTGCCAGCAGCCCGGGGTACGAGCAGTACTTC.

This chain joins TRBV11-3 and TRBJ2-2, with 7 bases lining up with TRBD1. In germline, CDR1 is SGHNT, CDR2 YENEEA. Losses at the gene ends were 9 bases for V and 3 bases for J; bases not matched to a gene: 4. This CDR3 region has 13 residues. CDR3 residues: CASSGGDTGELFF. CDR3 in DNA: TGTGCCAGTTCAGGGGGTGACACCGGGGAGCTGTTTTTT.

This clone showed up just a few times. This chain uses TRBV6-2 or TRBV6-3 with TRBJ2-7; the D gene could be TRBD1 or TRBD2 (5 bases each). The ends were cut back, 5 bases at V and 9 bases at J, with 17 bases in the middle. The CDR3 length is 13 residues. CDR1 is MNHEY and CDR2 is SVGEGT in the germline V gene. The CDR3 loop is CASSGDGVSVQYF. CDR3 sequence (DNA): TGTGCCAGCAGTGGGGACGGTGTCTCGGTGCAGTACTTC.

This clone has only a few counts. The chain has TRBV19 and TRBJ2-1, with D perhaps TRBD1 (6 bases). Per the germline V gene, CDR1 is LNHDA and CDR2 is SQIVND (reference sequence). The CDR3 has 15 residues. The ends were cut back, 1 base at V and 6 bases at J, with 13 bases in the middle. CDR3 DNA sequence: TGTGCCAGTAGTATAGGGCAGGGGCGTTTCAATGAGCAGTTCTTC. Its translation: CASSIGQGRFNEQFF.

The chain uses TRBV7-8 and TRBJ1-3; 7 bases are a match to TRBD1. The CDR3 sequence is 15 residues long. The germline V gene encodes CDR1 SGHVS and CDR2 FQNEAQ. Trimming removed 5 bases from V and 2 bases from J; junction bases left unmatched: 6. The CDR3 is CASSLQTGTGNTIYF. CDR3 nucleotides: TGTGCCAGCAGCCTACAGACAGGGACTGGAAACACCATATATTTT.

CDR3 sequence reads: CASSALLAGGGDTQYF. CDR3 nucleotide sequence: TGTGCCAGCAGCGCCCTACTAGCGGGAGGAGGAGATACGCAGTATTTT. The rearrangement links TRBV5-6 to TRBJ2-3; 12 positions agree with TRBD2. This CDR3 has 16 amino acids. Per the germline V gene, CDR1 is SGHDT and CDR2 is YYEEEE. Trimming at V came to 4 bases and at J to 5 bases, leaving 8 bases not matched to a gene.

The CDR3 region has the DNA TGTGCCAGCAGTGACTCAGGGGGCTATGGCTACACCTTC. Translating it yields CASSDSGGYGYTF. J is TRBJ1-2 and V is TRBV6-4; maybe TRBD1 (6 bases). Germline CDR1 and CDR2: MRHNA and SNTAGT. This CDR3 region has 13 residues. The V end lost 0 bases, the J end lost 4 bases, and 6 bases lay between the germline ends.

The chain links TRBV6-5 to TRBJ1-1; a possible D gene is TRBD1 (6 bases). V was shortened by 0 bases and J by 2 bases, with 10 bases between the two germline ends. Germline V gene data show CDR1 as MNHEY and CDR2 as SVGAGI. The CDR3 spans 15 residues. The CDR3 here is CASSYSGATNTEAFF. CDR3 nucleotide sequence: TGTGCCAGCAGTTACTCGGGGGCCACCAACACTGAAGCTTTCTTT.